These 7 T cell receptor beta chains share one sample of origin, sequenced in a study of vaccination and CD4 T cells after COVID-19. CD4+ T cells that had been cultured provided DNA sequenced with the Oncomine TCR Beta short-read assay. TCRdb reprocessed the PCR reads via MiXCR and lists one record per CDR3 protein. The table includes around 15,000 distinct CDR3 sequences, around 50% detected once. As to time point: late sampling 161 to 241 days after vaccination in three convalescent patients. Documented treatment: approximately nine-day PBMC culture with coronavirus spike peptide pools or control peptides (ViraFEST assay). What these receptors recognize is not known. This sample comprised CD4+ T cells from blood, cultured in vitro, obtained about 7 months after SARS-CoV-2 vaccination. The receptors derive from a human donor who had recovered from COVID-19.

The chain links TRBV14 to TRBJ2-5, with D possibly TRBD1 on 5 matching bases. This CDR3 region has 12 residues. Trimming removed 5 bases at V and 5 bases at J, with 9 bases between. Germline lookup yields CDR1 SGHDN and CDR2 FVKESK. The CDR3 nucleotides are TGTGCCAGCAGCGCGAACAGGGAGACCCAGTACTTC. Protein product: CASSANRETQYF.

The sample holds a few counts of this clonotype. V gene TRBV7-8 combines with J gene TRBJ2-7, with TRBD1 identical over 10 bases. This CDR3 spans 13 amino acids. CDR1 and CDR2 (germline): SGHVS, FQNEAQ. Unmatched junction bases numbered 6, after V lost 6 bases and J lost 7 bases. The DNA for the CDR3 is TGTGCCAGCAGTTCCGACAGGGGGCGAGAGCAGTACTTC. Translated: CASSSDRGREQYF.

The genes are TRBV20-1 and TRBJ2-3; D call uncertain. The CDR3 has 13 residues. V was trimmed by 3 bases and J by 2 bases, leaving 9 bases between them. Germline V CDR1 and CDR2: DFQATT, SNEGSKA (reference sequence). This CDR3 is CSARADLTDTQYF. CDR3 nucleotide sequence: TGCAGTGCTAGGGCGGATCTCACAGATACGCAGTATTTT.

The rearrangement joins TRBV20-1 to TRBJ1-1; D unclear. The length of the CDR3 is 10 residues. Germline CDR1 and CDR2: DFQATT and SNEGSKA (reference sequence). The V end lost 6 bases, the J end lost 4 bases, and 6 bases lay between the germline ends. The CDR3 DNA sequence: TGCAGTGCCACCATCACTGAAGCTTTCTTT. Translating gives CSATITEAFF.

The chain combines TRBV11-2 with TRBJ2-7, with TRBD2 as a possible D gene (5 bases). This CDR3 is 14 amino acids long. Between the trimmed V and J ends, which lost 3 bases and 0 bases, there was a span of 9 bases. The germline V gene has CDR1 SGHAT and CDR2 FQNNGV. CDR3 in DNA: TGTGCCAGCAGCTTTACTAGGAGCTCCTACGAGCAGTACTTC. As protein: CASSFTRSSYEQYF.

The chain couples TRBV20-1 to TRBJ2-3; 7 nucleotides agree with TRBD2. CDR1 DFQATT and CDR2 SNEGSKA come from the germline V gene (reference sequence). The CDR3 extends over 15 amino acids. The ends lost 7 bases at V and 4 bases at J; junction bases unmatched: 14. The CDR3 region is CSVRYPGGSPDTQYF. As DNA, the CDR3 is TGCAGTGTTCGGTACCCGGGAGGTAGCCCAGATACGCAGTATTTT.

The V and J genes are TRBV7-2 and TRBJ2-7; the D gene is possibly TRBD2 (6 bases). The CDR3 has 14 amino acids. Germline V gene sequence: CDR1 SGHTA, CDR2 FQGNSA. The V and J ends lost 5 bases and 6 bases respectively, with 17 bases between them. The DNA of the CDR3 is TGTGCCAGCAGCGATTTAGCGGAACTCAGCGAGCAGTACTTC. This sequence encodes CASSDLAELSEQYF.